A selection of T cell receptor beta chains follows, all from one sample in a study of stem cell transplantation in POMP-related autoinflammatory disease. Generated by immunoSEQ multiplex PCR, the TCRdb table keeps only in-frame clones and is missing some. The sample yields some 29,000 clones, around 88% seen once. Here the sequenced sample was CD4+ T cells from PBMCs, taken before stem cell transplantation. The receptor set was obtained from a human donor with POMP-related autoinflammation and immune dysregulation (PRAID). Both conserved end residues are part of each CDR3. A D gene is named only where the DNA matches it firmly. Not all rows give a size; the values are once, few, many and, for expanded clones, a class.

abundance	d_gene	len	v_gene	j_gene	CDR3aa	CDR3nt
NA	TRBD2	15	TRBV9	TRBJ2-7	CASSPSGRASYEQYF	TGTGCCAGCAGCCCCTCGGGGAGGGCTTCCTACGAGCAGTACTTC
NA	NA	14	TRBV2	TRBJ2-5	CASSVRTPQETQYF	TGTGCCAGCAGTGTTAGGACACCGCAAGAGACCCAGTACTTC
NA	NA	14	TRBV6-5	TRBJ1-2	CASTTGGGGYGYTF	TGTGCCAGCACCACGGGCGGGGGAGGCTATGGCTACACCTTC
NA	TRBD2	15	TRBV7-3	TRBJ2-2	CASSLAGVGTGELFF	TGTGCCAGCAGCTTAGCGGGAGTAGGTACCGGGGAGCTGTTTTTT
NA	NA	15	TRBV6-5	TRBJ1-3	CASSYGGGTGNTIYF	TGTGCCAGCAGTTACGGCGGGGGAACTGGAAACACCATATATTTT
NA	NA	15	TRBV6-5	TRBJ2-7	CASRLYRGNLYEQYF	TGTGCCAGCAGGCTCTACCGCGGGAATCTCTACGAGCAGTACTTC
few	TRBD1	14	TRBV2	TRBJ1-6	CASSVDRGESPLHF	TGTGCCAGCAGTGTGGACAGGGGGGAATCACCCCTCCACTTT
NA	NA	15	TRBV9	TRBJ1-2	CASSVAFQAPGGYTF	TGTGCCAGCAGCGTAGCCTTTCAGGCGCCCGGAGGCTACACCTTC
NA	TRBD1	13	TRBV5-4	TRBJ1-4	CASSLGGQGKLFF	TGTGCCAGCAGCCTCGGGGGACAGGGTAAACTGTTTTTT
NA	NA	15	TRBV5-5	TRBJ1-6	CASSSGGREDIPLHF	TGTGCCAGCAGCTCTGGGGGACGAGAGGACATCCCCCTCCACTTT
NA	NA	14	TRBV28	TRBJ2-3	CASSSRTSTDTQYF	TGTGCCAGCAGTTCCCGGACAAGCACAGATACGCAGTATTTT
once	NA	15	TRBV11-2	TRBJ2-3	CASSPPGTPGDTQYF	TGTGCCAGCAGCCCACCCGGGACCCCCGGAGATACGCAGTATTTT
NA	TRBD1	17	TRBV6-1	TRBJ2-1	CASSDWDRRSSYNEQFF	TGTGCCAGCAGTGACTGGGACAGGCGCAGCTCCTACAATGAGCAGTTCTTC
NA	NA	13	TRBV5-1	TRBJ2-5	CASRMGGGETQYF	TGCGCCAGCAGAATGGGAGGTGGGGAGACCCAGTACTTC
NA	NA	18	TRBV18	TRBJ2-7	CASSPPPTDTGLSYEQYF	TGTGCCAGCTCACCACCGCCGACGGACACGGGGCTCTCCTACGAGCAGTACTTC
NA	TRBD2	13	TRBV14	TRBJ2-5	CASSRGLAGTQYF	TGTGCCAGCAGCCGAGGACTAGCCGGGACCCAGTACTTC
NA	TRBD2	15	TRBV11-2	TRBJ2-2	CASSLGLAGTGELFF	TGTGCCAGCAGTTTGGGACTAGCCGGCACCGGGGAGCTGTTTTTT
NA	NA	15	TRBV5-1	TRBJ2-3	CASSLGGADTDTQYF	TGCGCCAGCAGCTTGGGGGGCGCGGACACAGATACGCAGTATTTT
NA	NA	12	TRBV19	TRBJ2-3	CASSIREDTQYF	TGTGCCAGTAGTATTAGGGAGGATACGCAGTATTTT
NA	NA	13	TRBV7-3	TRBJ2-1	CASSLSGRSEQFF	TGTGCCAGCAGCTTAAGTGGGAGGAGCGAGCAGTTCTTC
NA	NA	13	TRBV25-1	TRBJ2-7	CASSVTGAYEQYF	TGTGCCAGCAGTGTGACGGGAGCGTACGAGCAGTACTTC
NA	NA	16	TRBV10-1	TRBJ2-7	CASSESLGIGIYEQYF	TGCGCCAGCAGTGAGTCTTTAGGGATTGGGATTTACGAGCAGTACTTC
NA	NA	17	TRBV2	TRBJ2-6	CASSYSRGYSGANVLTF	TGTGCCAGCAGTTATTCTCGCGGATACTCTGGGGCCAACGTCCTGACTTTC
NA	NA	14	TRBV5-6	TRBJ1-5	CASSHGTSNQPQHF	TGTGCCAGCAGCCACGGGACCAGCAATCAGCCCCAGCATTTT
once	NA	14	TRBV7-2	TRBJ1-2	CASSLAVGTYGYTF	TGTGCCAGCAGCTTAGCTGTCGGGACCTATGGCTACACCTTC
NA	TRBD1	15	TRBV2	TRBJ2-5	CASSRNRGPQETQYF	TGTGCCAGCAGTCGAAACAGGGGACCTCAAGAGACCCAGTACTTC
NA	NA	13	TRBV11-2	TRBJ2-7	CASSARDSYEQYF	TGTGCCAGCAGCGCAAGGGACTCCTACGAGCAGTACTTC
NA	NA	16	TRBV7-9	TRBJ2-1	CASSLGKGVSYNEQFF	TGTGCCAGCAGCTTAGGAAAGGGTGTTTCCTACAATGAGCAGTTCTTC
NA	NA	15	TRBV5-5	TRBJ1-2	CASSLVGGHTYGYTF	TGTGCCAGCAGCTTGGTTGGGGGCCACACCTATGGCTACACCTTC
NA	TRBD1	14	TRBV5-1	TRBJ1-6	CASSLKGADSPLHF	TGCGCCAGCAGCTTGAAGGGGGCGGATTCACCCCTCCACTTT
NA	NA	15	TRBV4-1	TRBJ1-3	CASSQEPHRKNTIYF	TGCGCCAGCAGCCAAGAACCACACCGGAAAAACACCATATATTTT
few	NA	16	TRBV2	TRBJ1-2	CASSESVGVSNYGYTF	TGTGCCAGCAGTGAGTCTGTCGGGGTAAGCAACTATGGCTACACCTTC
NA	NA	13	TRBV28	TRBJ2-7	CASSFNFFYEQYF	TGTGCCAGCAGTTTCAACTTTTTCTACGAGCAGTACTTC
NA	TRBD1	14	TRBV29-1	TRBJ2-3	CSVYDRGPTDTQYF	TGCAGCGTCTACGACAGGGGGCCCACAGATACGCAGTATTTT